This record looks at one TCR beta chain sequence and its context. Its antigen is not identified. V dropped 5 bases and J dropped 2; count of bases not matched to a gene: 5. This CDR3 contains 16 residues. Looked up from germline, CDR1 is SGHVS and CDR2 is FQNEAQ. The data stem from a study of blood T cells in healthy people across ages. Together with a sample-barcoded 5' primer, a J-beta primer mix was included in a second PCR lasting roughly 6 to 12 cycles. A template-switch adaptor that had 12 random nucleotides put a tag on each cDNA molecule. A single record per CDR3 protein comes from TCRdb applying MiXCR to the 5' RACE reads. The profile shows about 780,000 distinct CDR3 sequences, roughly 46% of them singletons. Total RNA, at least 5 micrograms per sample, was extracted from PBMCs. General study points: In the absence of known donor CMV status, changes in expanded clonotypes were possibly confounded. Diversity estimates from one million T cells were considered underestimates.

This TCR derives from a man older than 75 in good health. Sequencing input: blood. The genes are TRBV7-8 and TRBJ1-5; 11 bases fit TRBD1. CDR3 DNA sequence: TGTGCCAGCAGCGGACAGGGGGCGGTAGGCAATCAGCCCCAGCATTTT. Translating it yields CASSGQGAVGNQPQHF.